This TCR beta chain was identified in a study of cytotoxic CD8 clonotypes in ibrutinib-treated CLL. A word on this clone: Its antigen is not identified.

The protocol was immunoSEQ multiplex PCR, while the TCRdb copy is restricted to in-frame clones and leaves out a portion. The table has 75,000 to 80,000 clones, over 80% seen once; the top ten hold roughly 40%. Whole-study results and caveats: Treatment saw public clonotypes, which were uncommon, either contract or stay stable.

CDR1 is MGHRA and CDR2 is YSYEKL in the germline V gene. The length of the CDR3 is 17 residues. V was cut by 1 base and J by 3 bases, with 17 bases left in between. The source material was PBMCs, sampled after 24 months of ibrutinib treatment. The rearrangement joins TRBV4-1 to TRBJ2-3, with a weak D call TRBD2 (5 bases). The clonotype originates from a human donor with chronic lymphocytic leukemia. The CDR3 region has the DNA TGCGCCAGCAGCCAAGGAACCAGCGGCCTCATTACAGATACGCAGTATTTT. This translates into CASSQGTSGLITDTQYF.